The source of this T cell receptor (beta chain) is a study of breast tumors, draining lymph nodes, adjacent tissues. Findings and caveats of the study: Compared with basal-like, luminal-like tumors shared significantly more repertoire with nontumor tissue. That most tumor T cells come from lymph nodes remained unproven. Most tumor T cells seemingly derive from lymph node, then expand in tumor. Tumors had less TCR diversity than lymph nodes, more than nontumor tissue.

A note on this clonotype: The antigen remains undetermined.

V lost 0 bases and J lost 0, with 12 bases in between. Germline V CDR1 and CDR2: SQVTM, ANQGSEA. The CDR3 loop spans 16 amino acids. Using its own MiXCR run on the multiplex PCR reads, TCRdb lists one record per CDR3 protein. The table lists around 130,000 distinct CDR3 sequences, 21% of them singletons. Axillary draining lymph nodes of breast cancer patients supplied the node samples. The sequencing sample was made of axillary lymph node tissue. This receptor was taken from a female donor with breast cancer. Some clones in this sample may be carry-over from other donors' samples. The rearrangement uses TRBV29-1 and TRBJ2-1; D is ambiguous. The CDR3 DNA reads as TGCAGCGTTGAAGATCCGGGTCGACGCTCCTACAATGAGCAGTTCTTC. This translates into CSVEDPGRRSYNEQFF.